This record looks at one T cell receptor (beta chain) sequence and its context. No antigen is known for it. The data derive from a study of shared clonotypes between healthy human individuals. The study, taken as a whole, reports: Naive CD4 clonotypes were shared across a few donors at roughly 5.5%.

Genomic DNA per cell subset filled all wells of several immunoSEQ plates. Each replicate PCR on the sorted subsets used 200 ng DNA (around 31,000 T cell genomes). TCRdb's copy holds only in-frame clones and misses some; the assay was immunoSEQ multiplex PCR. The table has roughly 1,100,000 clones, about 80% seen once. Partitioning of CD4+ cells yielded a CD45RA+ naive subset and a CD45RA-negative memory subset. CDR3 length equals 16 residues. In germline, CDR1 is MNHNS, CDR2 SASEGT. Trimming removed 0 bases from V and 5 bases from J, with 13 bases in between. This sequence originates from a man between 18 and 29 years old in good health. Sequences were obtained from memory CD4+ T cells sorted from blood. As for subset: CD45RA-negative fraction. The rearrangement uses TRBV6-1 and TRBJ1-4; D remains ambiguous. CDR3 in DNA: TGTGCCAGCAGTGAAGCTTTCGTGTCCCCGAATGAAAAACTGTTTTTT. Its protein is CASSEAFVSPNEKLFF.